Reported below is one T cell receptor beta chain. Antigen: not known. V lost 0 bases and J lost 5, with 16 bases in between. The CDR3 sequence is 16 residues long. Germline CDR1 and CDR2: MNHEY and SVGEGT. The data were obtained in a study of blood T cells in healthy people across ages. PCR was performed a second time for about 7 to 11 cycles using a sample-barcoded 5' primer and a J-beta primer mix. Each cDNA molecule carried a tag from a template-switch adaptor that contained 12 random nucleotides. TCRdb re-analysed the 5' RACE reads in MiXCR, keeping a single row per CDR3 protein. There are under 750,000 distinct CDR3 sequences in the sample; around 48% occur only once, and 20% to 25% lies in the top ten. Study-level results: While age rose, TCR beta diversity per million T cells dropped in a roughly linear way.

The clonotype originates from a man older than 75 in good health. Sequencing was done on a sample of blood. The rearrangement links TRBV6-2 or TRBV6-3 to TRBJ1-1, with a possible D match to TRBD1 (5 bases). As DNA, the CDR3 is TGTGCCAGCAGTTACTCGAAGGCAGGGACGATGACTGAAGCTTTCTTT. Its protein is CASSYSKAGTMTEAFF.